This T cell receptor beta chain was obtained from a study of regulatory T cells in long-lasting Graves disease listed by TCRdb under 2021. For the wider study: Patients with newly diagnosed Graves' disease had been on antithyroid drugs for under 3 months. This study used TCR sequencing and RNA sequencing of peripheral blood to compare persistent Graves' disease patients against newly diagnosed Graves' disease patients. The study was registered as a clinical trial and conducted in China. A total of some 35 samples underwent TCR sequencing, from around 13 patients with persistent Graves' disease and some 20 patients with newly diagnosed Graves' disease. Study-wide findings and limitations: Compared with newly diagnosed patients, persistent Graves' disease patients had lower TCR Shannon entropy and fewer highly expanded clones, which suggests clonal expansion. Sequencing and analysis were restricted to the TCR beta chain. The small sample size was acknowledged by the authors as a limitation that may reduce accuracy. Peripheral blood alone was examined, since thyroid tissue, which constituted the primary lesion, could not be accessed. Persistent patients shared more public clonotypes among themselves (around 3,000) than newly diagnosed patients did (approximately 870). Persistent disease showed preferential use of TRBV28, TRBJ1-2 and TRBJ2-5, whereas newly diagnosed disease favored TRBV20-1 and TRBJ2-1.

This clonotype was observed many times. It has no known antigen specificity. Per-base quality was not reported, and no clone a single base away is much larger than it. Including the terminal cysteine and phenylalanine, the CDR3 comprises 14 residues. Only the CDR3 DNA is retained, 42 bases long and in frame from the first base. V was cut back by 2 bases and J by 6 bases, leaving a gap of 8 bases between them. Via the germline V gene, CDR1 is MNHEY and CDR2 SVGAGI. Libraries came from multiplex PCR. Sequencing took place on an Illumina HiSeq 4000. To build TCR beta libraries, CDR3 regions were amplified by Arm-PCR using iRepertoire HTBI primers. Gel purification was performed on PCR products prior to sequencing. The authors processed their data as follows. Gene usage analysis of CDR3 amino acid clonotypes relied on the roughly 60 TRBV and about 13 TRBJ segments identified across samples. COPE and FqMerger were used to merge filtered high-quality paired reads into contigs. BLAST was used to align contigs to the IMGT TRBV, TRBD and TRBJ reference genes, and CDR3 was defined following IMGT. Any clonotype with a frequency above 0.1% was counted as a highly expanded clone. Shannon entropy served as the measure of repertoire diversity, while the Gini coefficient captured V-J evenness. Public clonotypes were defined as clonotypes shared by more than one individual. The public reads were reanalyzed by TCRdb: fastp trimming at Q25, MiXCR alignment, in-frame beta chains only. Under each unique CDR3 protein, matching rows form one entry showing the most common genes and DNA. TCRdb's processing, not the authors', yielded these V and J calls. This sample lists about 530,000 distinct CDR3 sequences; approximately 16% were detected once. Around a quarter of the sample is held by the ten biggest clonotypes.

In light of the paper, this sample's time point label describes: newly diagnosed GD, antithyroid drugs for less than 3 months. For both TCR sequencing and RNA sequencing, RNA was extracted from PBMCs in TRIzol. The diagnosis of Graves' disease was made according to American Thyroid Association guidelines. Patients were recruited from an endocrinology department in Xi'an, China. Each patient gave approximately 9 milliliters of peripheral blood, collected in an EDTA anticoagulant tube. Ficoll Paque Plus density gradient separation was used to isolate PBMCs, and no additional T cell sorting was done. An Agilent 2100 Bioanalyzer and agarose gel were used to check RNA quality, and a NanoDrop 2000 was used to measure RNA concentration. The same data also went into a second study, on T cells in Graves' hyperthyroidism and ophthalmopathy. That second report states: Stable Graves' hyperthyroidism was defined as no progression to ophthalmopathy during 18 months of follow-up. Hyperthyroidism patients were newly diagnosed, with disease duration under 2 months, and aged 18 to 65 years. The study excluded patients with uncontrolled infections, other autoimmune diseases, pregnancy or lactation. Clinical symptoms, serum thyroxine and TRAb, thyroid ultrasound, and orbital computed tomography formed the basis for the diagnoses. A first-round RT-PCR of the TCR CDR3 used the HTBI primer set with the Qiagen OneStep RT-PCR kit. Most expanded thyroid clonotypes (frequency above 0.001) were also found in blood, which suggests that blood repertoires may mirror thyroid immune responses. In cross-validation, a model built on a 13 V-J signature told ophthalmopathy apart from stable hyperthyroidism with roughly 87% sensitivity and around 81% specificity, and in testing the same model reached 80%/75%. During validation, the model predicted progression to ophthalmopathy a median of about 6.3 months ahead of onset, with almost 71% sensitivity and 72.22% specificity. TCR V-J signatures able to tell the groups apart were searched for in a discovery cohort of 95 or so patients, of whom 40 to 45 had Graves' ophthalmopathy and more than 55 had stable Graves' hyperthyroidism. Whether ophthalmopathy could be predicted prospectively was tested in an independent validation cohort made up of 18 to 20 hyperthyroidism patients plus 17 patients who later progressed to ophthalmopathy. The approximately 100 discovery patients were divided at random into training and test sets in a 7:3 ratio. In roughly six Graves' hyperthyroidism patients, the study also compared T-cell repertoires from thyroid tissue with T-cell repertoires from blood. Once sampling was done, hyperthyroidism patients were given methimazole at a starting dose of 30 mg daily, whereas ophthalmopathy patients were given high-dose intravenous methylprednisolone. The libraries were constructed in a second round of multiplex PCR and then size-selected and purified. Libraries were sequenced paired-end with 100 bp reads on an Illumina HiSeq2000. SOAPnuke was used to process the raw data, removing reads that contained adapters or uncalled bases, had a mean Phred below 15, or lacked an exact match to the constant primer or identifier. COPE v1.2.5 was used to merge high-quality paired reads, and clonotypes were defined as unique nucleotide sequences. MiTCR v1.1 was used to align clonotypes to the IMGT TRBV, TRBD and TRBJ reference segments. Only V-J combinations with frequency above 0.0001, covering about 99% of repertoires, were analysed. The TCS score was defined as F50 (clonal expansion) divided by E x V (chaos), with BLOSUM62-based TCRdist calculated between CDR3 peptides within each V-J. Welch's t-statistics and random forest reduced around 510 V-J features to 13, which were used in a naive Bayes classifier (R e1071). No statistical method was used to fix the sample size in advance, and group allocation was not hidden from the investigators. The paper describes TCR Vbeta CDR3 sequencing of fewer than 150 peripheral blood samples, made up of under 50 ophthalmopathy patients, around 78 hyperthyroidism patients and 17 progressor patients.

The TCR sequence derives from a middle-aged woman with Graves disease. Donor details come from another sample of the same person, matched by shared clones. The sample here was peripheral blood mononuclear cells (PBMCs), taken at new diagnosis, from a patient treated with antithyroid drugs. The receptor chain draws on TRBV6-5 and TRBJ1-6, with the identity of the D gene unclear. DNA sequence: TGTGCCAGCAGTTACGTACAGCGTAATTCACCCCTCCACTTT. Its translation is CASSYVQRNSPLHF.